The source of this T cell receptor beta chain is a study of control samples from healthy donors and cancer patients. The V gene's germline CDR1 is LNHDA and CDR2 SQIVND (reference sequence). Trimming cost V 3 bases and J 7 bases, with 9 bases left between them. CDR3 length: 12 residues. This clone was found once. Profiling relied on immunoSEQ multiplex PCR, and the TCRdb table lists in-frame clones only, not all of them. This sample has fewer than 200,000 clones, with approximately 94% found just once. The material sequenced was blood. This TCR derives from a man aged 25-40 years in good health. The rearrangement uses TRBV19 and TRBJ1-1, with D maybe TRBD1 (6 bases). The CDR3 coding sequence is TGTGCCAGTAGTATGACAGGTATTGAAGCTTTCTTT. This gives the protein CASSMTGIEAFF.